These 22 T cell receptor beta chains were all obtained from the same sample, sequenced in a study of OX40 agonist ivuxolimab in advanced cancers. The library was built by means of the immunoSEQ multiplex PCR assay. The immuneACCESS repertoire file appears here via TCRdb, limited to in-frame rearrangements. These files lack a portion of the clones; in checked studies, under half of the deficit traces to unresolved V genes, and the cause of the others is not known. This sample is represented by some 70,000 clones; about 87% of them were singletons. Around 0.97% of the sample is in the top ten clones. The specimen was CD4+ or CD8+ T cells sorted from blood, collected in a trial of the OX40 agonist ivuxolimab. The receptors were gathered from an adult with an advanced solid tumor such as melanoma, head and neck, liver or kidney cancer.

This clone was observed once. V and J are TRBV18 and TRBJ1-2; a weak D match, TRBD1 (6 bases). The ends were cut back, 6 bases at V and 6 bases at J, with 17 bases in the middle. In germline, CDR1 is KGHSH, CDR2 LQKENI. The CDR3 covers 14 residues. The CDR3 DNA sequence: TGTGCCAGCTCGCTCGGGAGTCAGGGGAATGGCTACACCTTC. Protein product: CASSLGSQGNGYTF.

For this clone: One end of the junction fails to match germline, which may point to a read error. V gene TRBV4-3 combines with J gene TRBJ1-1, with D maybe TRBD1 (6 bases). This CDR3 has 13 residues. Looked up from germline, CDR1 is LGHNA and CDR2 is YSLEER. The CDR3 DNA sequence: TGCGCCAGCAGCCAGGACAGAAGGACTGAGGCTTTCTTT. This sequence encodes CASSQDRRTEAFF.

The gene calls are TRBV6-6 and TRBJ1-2, with 7 bases lining up with TRBD1. V lost 2 bases, J lost 7 bases, and 13 bases stayed unmatched. This CDR3 region has 16 residues. Germline V CDR1 and CDR2: MNHNY, SVGAGI (reference sequence). The CDR3 nucleotides read TGTGCCAGCAGTTACGGGACAGACGCTCTGTTGAGTGGCTACACCTTC. Translating gives CASSYGTDALLSGYTF.

This sequence joins TRBV5-1 and TRBJ1-5; D is unclear. The CDR3 consists of 14 residues. The ends were cut back, 0 bases at V and 4 bases at J, with 8 bases in the middle. Germline CDR1 is SGHRS and CDR2 is YFSETQ. The CDR3 loop is CASSLERGNQPQHF. CDR3 nucleotides: TGCGCCAGCAGCTTGGAACGGGGAAATCAGCCCCAGCATTTT. Full variable domain (rest looked up from reference TRBV5-1 and TRBJ1-5): KAGVTQTPRYLIKTRGQQVTLSCSPISGHRSVSWYQQTPGQGLQFLFEYFSETQRNKGNFPGRFSGRQFSNSRSEMNVSTLELGDSALYLCASSLERGNQPQHFGDGTRLSIL.

The J gene is TRBJ2-3, the V gene TRBV30; D gene ambiguous. Trimming took 1 base from V and 3 from J, leaving 2 bases between them. CDR1 and CDR2 from the germline V gene are GTSNPN and SVGIG (reference sequence). This CDR3 spans 11 amino acids. CDR3 in DNA: TGTGCCTGGAGTGCAACAGATACGCAGTATTTT. Its protein is CAWSATDTQYF.

The chain combines TRBV7-9 with TRBJ2-5; D remains ambiguous. With 5 bases removed from V and 1 base from J, the gap between germline ends came to 17 bases. CDR1 and CDR2 from the germline V gene are SEHNR and FQNEAQ (reference sequence). The CDR3 sequence is 16 residues long. CDR3 DNA sequence: TGTGCCAGCAGCCCTACACGAATAACTTTCCAAGAGACCCAGTACTTC. This gives the protein CASSPTRITFQETQYF. Drawing the rest from reference TRBV7-9 and TRBJ2-5, the complete variable domain is DTGVSQNPRHKITKRGQNVTFRCDPISEHNRLYWYRQTLGQGPEFLTYFQNEAQLEKSRLLSDRFSAERPKGSFSTLEIQRTEQGDSAMYLCASSPTRITFQETQYFGPGTRLLVL.

The V gene is TRBV6-4, the J gene TRBJ2-3; no clear D gene. This CDR3 region has 13 residues. Germline CDR1 MRHNA, CDR2 SNTAGT. Trimming took 0 bases from V and 7 from J, leaving 8 bases between them. CDR3 coding DNA: TGTGCCAGCAGTGACTCGAACGGTAATACGCAGTATTTT. It codes for CASSDSNGNTQYF.

This rearrangement joins TRBV28 to TRBJ1-2; D may be TRBD1 (5 bases). V was shortened by 3 bases and J by 8 bases, with 13 bases between the two germline ends. CDR1 and CDR2 (germline): MDHEN, SYDVKM. This CDR3 region has 13 residues. The chain's CDR3 is CASSFSGVRGYTF. CDR3 coding DNA: TGTGCCAGCAGTTTTTCGGGGGTGAGAGGCTACACCTTC.

The V gene is TRBV6-5, the J gene TRBJ2-1; no clear D gene. V gave up 5 bases and J gave up 10 bases, with 12 bases separating them. The CDR3 spans 12 residues. Looked up from germline, CDR1 is MNHEY and CDR2 is SVGAGI. CDR3 nucleotide sequence: TGTGCCAGCAGTCCGCCGGGCAAGGAGCAGTTCTTC. As protein: CASSPPGKEQFF.

This clone came up a few times. This chain links TRBV5-1 with TRBJ1-6; possible D gene TRBD1, 5 bases. The V end lost 7 bases, the J end lost 8 bases, and 16 bases lay between the germline ends. The germline gives CDR1 SGHRS, CDR2 YFSETQ. This CDR3 contains 14 residues. CDR3 residues: CASRNGGSDSPLHF. CDR3 in DNA: TGCGCCAGCCGCAATGGGGGGTCCGATTCACCCCTCCACTTT.

The J gene is TRBJ2-1, the V gene TRBV25-1; D ambiguous. This CDR3 region has 13 residues. CDR1 is MGHDK, CDR2 SYGVNS, per germline. Between the trimmed V and J ends, which lost 10 bases and 10 bases, there was a span of 20 bases. CDR3 bases: TGTGCCATCAATGGGGAAATAGGAAGGGAGCAGTTCTTC. Translated, it gives CAINGEIGREQFF.

This clone has just one count. V and J are TRBV2 and TRBJ1-4; D ambiguous. The germline V and J ends were trimmed by 10 bases and 8 bases, with 17 bases remaining between them. The CDR3 length is 13 residues. Looked up from germline, CDR1 is SNHLY and CDR2 is FYNNEI. CDR3 coding DNA: TGTGCCACATGCTGGACGAGAGAAGAAAAACTGTTTTTT. Protein product: CATCWTREEKLFF.

This chain uses TRBV7-9 with TRBJ2-1, with TRBD2 matching over 14 bases. Trimming removed 5 bases from V and 0 bases from J; junction bases left unmatched: 9. The CDR3 length is 19 residues. Germline CDR1 reads SEHNR; CDR2 reads FQNEAQ (reference sequence). The CDR3 reads CASSPRTSGRRSSYNEQFF. Here the CDR3 DNA reads TGTGCCAGCAGCCCGCGGACTAGCGGGAGGCGAAGCTCCTACAATGAGCAGTTCTTC.

This chain joins TRBV7-9 and TRBJ1-2; 7 nucleotides match TRBD1. Germline CDR1 reads SEHNR; CDR2 reads FQNEAQ (reference sequence). Trimming took 6 bases from V and 3 from J; bases not matched to a gene: 4. The CDR3 extends over 13 amino acids. For the CDR3, the DNA is TGTGCCAGCAGTTTCACAGGGGACTATGGCTACACCTTC. Translated, it gives CASSFTGDYGYTF.

This clone came up once. The chain is built from TRBV15 and TRBJ1-2; TRBD1 might be the D (6 bases). CDR1 and CDR2 from the germline V gene are LNHNV and YYDKDF (reference sequence). V lost 1 base and J lost 5, with 14 bases in between. This CDR3 spans 15 amino acids. The CDR3: CATSRGRTDLYGYTF. The DNA of the CDR3 is TGTGCCACCAGCAGAGGACGGACAGATTTATATGGCTACACCTTC.

The chain carries TRBV10-3 and TRBJ1-1; TRBD1 might be the D (6 bases). The CDR3 sequence is 16 residues long. Germline V CDR1 and CDR2: ENHRY, SYGVKD. Trimming left V 6 bases short and J 1 base short, with 18 bases between. In DNA form, the CDR3 reads TGTGCCATCAGACTCTCGGGGACGGGGGCGAACACTGAAGCTTTCTTT. This translates into CAIRLSGTGANTEAFF.

The chain combines TRBV29-1 with TRBJ2-7, with 9 bases aligning to TRBD1. V shed 4 bases and J 4 bases; nucleotides not matched to a gene: 5. CDR1 is SQVTM and CDR2 is ANQGSEA in the germline V gene. The CDR3 extends over 13 amino acids. CDR3 nucleotides: TGCAGCGTTGCGGACAGGGGAGTGTACGAGCAGTACTTC. It translates to CSVADRGVYEQYF.

Only a few counts were recorded for this clone. The chain employs TRBV7-7 and TRBJ2-1, with 13 bases matching TRBD2. Germline V gene lookup returns CDR1 SSHAT and CDR2 FNYEAQ (reference sequence). The V and J ends lost 4 bases and 6 bases, in that order; junction bases with no gene match: 3. The CDR3 consists of 15 residues. CDR3 bases: TGTGCCAGCAGCTCGGGACTAGCGGGACCCAATGAGCAGTTCTTC. Protein: CASSSGLAGPNEQFF.

This chain joins TRBV6-5 and TRBJ1-2; 9 nucleotides line up with TRBD1. This CDR3 is built from 16 residues. The V and J ends lost 0 bases and 8 bases, in that order; junction bases with no gene match: 10. CDR1 is MNHEY, CDR2 SVGAGI, per germline. CDR3 loop: CASSYSGGQGTGGYTF. CDR3 coding DNA: TGTGCCAGCAGTTACTCGGGCGGACAGGGGACGGGCGGCTACACCTTC.

The chain uses TRBV19 and TRBJ2-1, with 11 bases that match TRBD2. The ends lost 4 bases at V and 9 bases at J; junction bases unmatched: 8. The CDR3 spans 15 residues. Germline CDR1 is LNHDA and CDR2 is SQIVND (reference sequence). The CDR3 DNA follows: TGTGCCAGTAGTACTTCTAGCGGGAGGTGGGGTGAGCAGTTCTTC. Amino acid sequence: CASSTSSGRWGEQFF.

J is TRBJ2-2 and V is TRBV2; D ambiguous. The CDR3 runs to 16 residues. Between the trimmed V and J ends, which lost 5 bases and 1 base, there was a span of 14 bases. The germline gives CDR1 SNHLY, CDR2 FYNNEI. The CDR3 DNA is TGTGCCAGCAGTAGCCGGCGGCCTAAGAACACCGGGGAGCTGTTTTTT. This translates into CASSSRRPKNTGELFF.

CDR3 DNA sequence: TGTGCCAGCAGTCGTGGACTGATTAATCAGCCCCAGCATTTT. Amino acid sequence: CASSRGLINQPQHF. This chain links TRBV6-1 with TRBJ1-5, with D unresolved. The CDR3 loop spans 14 amino acids. In germline, CDR1 is MNHNS, CDR2 SASEGT. Trimming shortened V by 5 bases and J by 4 bases, and 12 bases separated the two germline ends.